The 21 T cell receptor beta chains in this list originate from one sample, sequenced in a study of T cells in Graves' hyperthyroidism and ophthalmopathy. Amplification targeted TCR beta CDR3 regions from RNA transcripts. HTBI primers were the set used in a first-round RT-PCR of the TCR CDR3. In TCRdb, the multiplex PCR reads were re-called with MiXCR into one record per CDR3 protein. The profile covers about 680,000 distinct CDR3 sequences, with 35% appearing a single time and less than 35% taken by the ten largest. Sequencing input: blood. The receptors shown here come from a woman aged 40 to 50 with Graves' hyperthyroidism.

The chain combines TRBV24-1 with TRBJ1-4, with D unclear. Germline CDR1 reads KGHDR; CDR2 reads SFDVKD. The length of the CDR3 is 14 residues. Trimming took 6 bases from V and 10 from J, leaving 17 bases between them. This CDR3 is CATSSRTAKAKLFF. The CDR3 DNA follows: TGTGCCACCAGTTCGAGGACGGCAAAGGCAAAACTGTTTTTT.

This clonotype has at least ten counts. This chain connects TRBV7-9 to TRBJ1-1, with D tentatively TRBD1 (5 bases). There are 17 residues in the CDR3. Germline V gene sequence: CDR1 SEHNR, CDR2 FQNEAQ (reference sequence). Trimming removed 2 bases from V and 1 base from J, with 17 bases in between. The CDR3 DNA reads as TGTGCCAGCAGCTTAACACGCGGGGGGTGGAGGAACACTGAAGCTTTCTTT. It encodes CASSLTRGGWRNTEAFF. Supplemented by reference TRBV7-9 and TRBJ1-1, the full variable domain reads DTGVSQNPRHKITKRGQNVTFRCDPISEHNRLYWYRQTLGQGPEFLTYFQNEAQLEKSRLLSDRFSAERPKGSFSTLEIQRTEQGDSAMYLCASSLTRGGWRNTEAFFGQGTRLTVV.

This clonotype was seen at least ten times. The chain recombines TRBV19 with TRBJ1-1, with TRBD1 matching 8 bases. CDR3 length: 15 amino acids. The V gene end was trimmed by 3 bases and the J gene end by 5 bases; junction bases not matched to a gene: 8. The germline V gene has CDR1 LNHDA and CDR2 SQIVND (reference sequence). CDR3 residues: CASSMKLGQGTEAFF. As DNA, the CDR3 is TGTGCCAGTAGTATGAAACTCGGACAGGGAACTGAAGCTTTCTTT.

The chain joins TRBV6-9 to TRBJ2-7; D is unclear. Trimming took off 0 bases at V and 0 bases at J, with 21 bases between the two ends. CDR1 MNHGY and CDR2 SVAAGI come from the germline V gene. The CDR3 consists of 19 residues. The chain's CDR3 is CASSYSNLRSVLDSYEQYF. CDR3 DNA: TGTGCCAGCAGTTATTCGAATCTCCGATCGGTTCTAGACTCCTACGAGCAGTACTTC.

This clonotype was seen repeatedly, ten times or more. The V gene is TRBV7-9, the J gene TRBJ2-7, with D possibly called TRBD1 or TRBD2 (5 bases each). The V end lost 1 base, the J end lost 1 base, and 11 bases lay between the germline ends. Germline loops: CDR1 SEHNR, CDR2 FQNEAQ (reference sequence). CDR3 length equals 15 residues. The CDR3: CASSLGLGVSYEQYF. The CDR3 bases are TGTGCCAGCAGCTTAGGTCTGGGGGTATCCTACGAGCAGTACTTC.

There are a few counts of this clonotype. The V and J genes are TRBV6-1 and TRBJ1-5; D is perhaps TRBD1 (5 bases). CDR1 and CDR2 from the germline V gene are MNHNS and SASEGT. The V end lost 2 bases, the J end lost 0 bases, and 11 bases lay between the germline ends. The CDR3 has 16 residues. The CDR3 bases are TGTGCCAGCAGTGAATGGGGAGGGGATAGCAATCAGCCCCAGCATTTT. Protein: CASSEWGGDSNQPQHF.

This clonotype was seen many times. This chain joins TRBV7-2 and TRBJ1-1, with D tentatively TRBD1 (5 bases). The CDR3 length is 12 residues. V shed 5 bases and J shed 8 bases, with 12 bases lying between them. CDR1 SGHTA and CDR2 FQGNSA come from the germline V gene. Written as DNA, the CDR3 is TGTGCCAGCAGCGCCGGGACTCTGGAAGCTTTCTTT. It translates to CASSAGTLEAFF.

On this clonotype itself: This may arise from a read error, as a much more abundant clone is one base away. The missing conserved phenylalanine or tryptophan at the end of this CDR3 makes a read error likely. The chain links TRBV10-2 to TRBJ2-5, with a possible D match to TRBD1 (5 bases). The CDR3 sequence is 13 residues long. Trimming took 6 bases from V and 5 from J, leaving 13 bases between them. Germline assignment: CDR1 WSHSY and CDR2 SAAADI. The CDR3 loop is CASSQQEGETQYL. CDR3 nucleotide sequence: TGCGCCAGCAGCCAACAGGAAGGCGAGACCCAGTACCTC.

The rearrangement uses TRBV2 and TRBJ2-5, with no clear D. Trimming shortened V by 5 bases and J by 5 bases, and 12 bases separated the two germline ends. CDR1 is SNHLY, CDR2 FYNNEI, per germline. This CDR3 region has 13 residues. The CDR3 coding sequence is TGTGCCAGCAGTTCAAATTACCGCGAGACCCAGTACTTC. The encoded protein is CASSSNYRETQYF.

Of note for this clonotype: This may stem from a read error, because a much larger clone lies one nucleotide away. It is likely a read error, because the conserved phenylalanine at the end of the CDR3 is missing. The chain links TRBV7-2 to TRBJ2-7; 9 nucleotides line up with TRBD1. Germline CDR1 reads SGHTA; CDR2 reads FQGNSA. J was trimmed by 0 bases and V by 6 bases; bases with no gene match: 6. The CDR3 is 15 amino acids. The CDR3: CASRGTGSPSYEQYS. The CDR3 DNA is TGTGCCAGCAGGGGGACAGGGTCACCCTCCTACGAGCAGTACTCC.

In this sample, this clonotype turned up a few times. The chain is built from TRBV11-2 and TRBJ1-1, with 7 bases lining up with TRBD1. This CDR3 region has 13 residues. J lost 10 bases, V lost 0 bases, and 5 bases had no gene match. Germline V gene lookup returns CDR1 SGHAT and CDR2 FQNNGV. Here the CDR3 reads CASSLDQAGGAFF. In nucleotides, the CDR3 is TGTGCCAGCAGCTTAGATCAGGCAGGGGGAGCTTTCTTT.

The chain is built from TRBV7-2 and TRBJ1-2; 8 nucleotides line up with TRBD1. The CDR3 covers 16 residues. The germline V gene has CDR1 SGHTA and CDR2 FQGNSA. V was clipped by 2 bases and J by 3 bases; unmatched bases: 8. The CDR3: CASSLISTGADYGYTF. The CDR3 nucleotides are TGTGCCAGCAGCTTAATATCGACAGGGGCTGACTATGGCTACACCTTC.

The chain is built from TRBV4-3 and TRBJ2-7; perhaps TRBD1 as D (6 bases). The V gene lost 0 bases and the J gene lost 6 bases, with 15 bases spanning the gap. Germline V gene data show CDR1 as LGHNA and CDR2 as YSLEER. The CDR3 spans 15 residues. CDR3 in amino acids: CASSQDWGYRAEQYF. The CDR3 DNA follows: TGCGCCAGCAGCCAAGATTGGGGCTACAGGGCCGAGCAGTACTTC.

This chain uses TRBV15 with TRBJ2-2; 7 bases fit TRBD1. CDR1 and CDR2 from the germline V gene are LNHNV and YYDKDF (reference sequence). The length of the CDR3 is 15 residues. V shed 3 bases and J 7 bases; nucleotides not matched to a gene: 8. CDR3 bases: TGTGCCACCAGCAGGGGTGAAACAGGGGTCGGGGAGCTGTTTTTT. Residues: CATSRGETGVGELFF. The full variable domain, rest sourced from reference TRBV15 and TRBJ2-2, is DAMVIQNPRYQVTQFGKPVTLSCSQTLNHNVMYWYQQKSSQAPKLLFHYYDKDFNNEADTPDNFQSRRPNTSFCFLDIRSPGLGDTAMYLCATSRGETGVGELFFGEGSRLTVL.

This clonotype was counted many times. The chain links TRBV29-1 to TRBJ1-2; no clear D. The V gene's germline CDR1 is SQVTM and CDR2 ANQGSEA. The CDR3 length is 13 residues. V gave up 4 bases and J gave up 4 bases, with 13 bases separating them. Here the CDR3 DNA reads TGCAGCGTTGCCCGGGATCCGAGCTATGGCTACACCTTC. It specifies CSVARDPSYGYTF.

A word on this clonotype: A clone one base away is much larger, so this may be a read error. This rearrangement joins TRBV11-2 to TRBJ2-7, with D unresolved. The CDR3 spans 15 residues. Germline loops: CDR1 SGHAT, CDR2 FQNNGV. DNA for the CDR3: TGCGCCAGCAGCCCGTCCCGCCCGGGCTCCTACGAGCAGTACTTC. Its protein product is CASSPSRPGSYEQYF.

The rearrangement uses TRBV7-6 and TRBJ1-4; D gene ambiguous. Trimming took 8 bases from V and 7 from J, leaving 17 bases between them. Germline V lookup: CDR1 SGHVS, CDR2 FNYEAQ. There are 14 residues in the CDR3. The CDR3 sequence: CASAPAPLGEKLFF. In DNA, the CDR3 is TGTGCCAGCGCGCCAGCCCCTTTGGGTGAAAAACTGTTTTTT.

This clonotype was seen once. A much larger clone sits a single nucleotide away, making a read error possible. The CDR3 here is CASSEQSSSNQPQHF. The CDR3 coding sequence is TGTGCCAGCAGTGAACAGTCGAGTAGCAATCAGCCCCAGCATTTT. The chain is built from TRBV2 and TRBJ1-5; no definite D call. CDR3 length: 15 amino acids. Trimming took off 2 bases at V and 0 bases at J, with 8 bases between the two ends. Germline V gene data show CDR1 as SNHLY and CDR2 as FYNNEI. The full variable domain, completed using reference TRBV2 and TRBJ1-5, is EPEVTQTPSHQVTQMGQEVILRCVPISNHLYFYWYRQILGQKVEFLVSFYNNEISEKSEIFDDQFSVERPDGSNFTLKIRSTKLEDSAMYFCASSEQSSSNQPQHFGDGTRLSIL.

V usage is TRBV5-6 and J usage is TRBJ1-2; perhaps TRBD1 as D (5 bases). CDR1 and CDR2 from the germline V gene are SGHDT and YYEEEE. Between the trimmed V and J ends, which lost 4 bases and 1 base, there was a span of 11 bases. The CDR3 contains 14 residues. CDR3 region: CASSPPDNNYGYTF. For the CDR3, the DNA is TGTGCCAGCAGCCCACCGGACAATAACTATGGCTACACCTTC.

This clonotype was seen ten or more times. J is TRBJ1-2 and V is TRBV10-3; D is possibly TRBD1 (6 bases). The germline V gene encodes CDR1 ENHRY and CDR2 SYGVKD. The length of the CDR3 is 13 residues. V gave up 4 bases and J gave up 8 bases, with 14 bases separating them. CDR3 region: CAISGGTGQGYTF. CDR3 in DNA: TGTGCCATCAGTGGCGGCACAGGGCAGGGCTACACCTTC.

This rearrangement joins TRBV9 to TRBJ2-7; possible D gene TRBD2, 6 bases. Germline V gene data show CDR1 as SGDLS and CDR2 as YYNGEE. V gave up 4 bases and J gave up 2 bases, with 13 bases separating them. This CDR3 spans 14 amino acids. The CDR3 bases are TGTGCCAGCAGCCCCGGGACTTATGCCTACGAGCAGTACTTC. This encodes CASSPGTYAYEQYF.